These T cell receptor beta chains were read from a single sample in a study of cytomegalovirus exposure and HLA in healthy donors. Method: immunoSEQ multiplex PCR; TCRdb's copy keeps in-frame clones and lacks some. Among under 200,000 clones, around 88% were seen once, and the ten largest hold 0.85% to 1%. Sequenced sample: PBMCs. These receptors all stem from a young woman in good health and CMV-seronegative. The CDR3 runs from the conserved cysteine through the conserved F or W. The D gene is left open where the match is weak. A row's size may be missing; if present it is once, few, many or a size class.

D gene: -
clone size: -
V gene: TRBV27
J gene: TRBJ2-7
CDR3 DNA: TGTGCCAGCAGTCCACAGGTACTGAGCTCCTACGAGCAGTACTTC
CDR3 protein: CASSPQVLSSYEQYF

D gene: -
clone size: -
V gene: TRBV5-6
J gene: TRBJ2-4
CDR3 DNA: TGTGCCAGCAGCTTCGTGGCAGGAAGGGCCAAAAACATTCAGTACTTC
CDR3 protein: CASSFVAGRAKNIQYF

D gene: TRBD1
clone size: -
V gene: TRBV7-8
J gene: TRBJ1-2
CDR3 DNA: TGTGCCAGCAGCTTAATGGACAGGGGGGGCTACACCTTC
CDR3 protein: CASSLMDRGGYTF

D gene: TRBD1
clone size: -
V gene: TRBV6-1
J gene: TRBJ2-2
CDR3 DNA: TGTGCCAGCAGTGGCCAGGGGGCTTATGGGGAGCTGTTTTTT
CDR3 protein: CASSGQGAYGELFF

D gene: -
clone size: -
V gene: TRBV7-9
J gene: TRBJ2-1
CDR3 DNA: TGTGCCAGCAGCTTAGGGGGCGTTTCAATTGGGCAGTTCTTC
CDR3 protein: CASSLGGVSIGQFF

D gene: TRBD1
clone size: once
V gene: TRBV6-6
J gene: TRBJ2-5
CDR3 DNA: TGTGCCAGCAGTAAAGGACAGGGGGCGGCCCAAGAGACCCAGTACTTC
CDR3 protein: CASSKGQGAAQETQYF

D gene: -
clone size: few
V gene: TRBV6-6
J gene: TRBJ1-1
CDR3 DNA: TGTGCCAGCAGCAACCACTTGAACACTGAAGCTTTCTTT
CDR3 protein: CASSNHLNTEAFF

D gene: -
clone size: -
V gene: TRBV4-1
J gene: TRBJ2-3
CDR3 DNA: TGCGCCAGCAGCCCACTGCTAACTAGCACAGATACGCAGTATTTT
CDR3 protein: CASSPLLTSTDTQYF

D gene: -
clone size: -
V gene: TRBV9
J gene: TRBJ1-6
CDR3 DNA: TGTGCCAGCAGCGTAGAGTCAGGGATGAATTCACCCCTCCACTTT
CDR3 protein: CASSVESGMNSPLHF

D gene: TRBD1
clone size: few
V gene: TRBV6-4
J gene: TRBJ1-2
CDR3 DNA: TGTGCCAGCAGGACCTGGGACAGACCCAACTATGGCTACACCTTC
CDR3 protein: CASRTWDRPNYGYTF

D gene: -
clone size: -
V gene: TRBV7-9
J gene: TRBJ1-4
CDR3 DNA: TGTGCCAGCAGCACACGGACGGGAGGACAAAAACTGTTTTTT
CDR3 protein: CASSTRTGGQKLFF

D gene: TRBD1
clone size: few
V gene: TRBV25-1
J gene: TRBJ1-2
CDR3 DNA: TGTGCCAGCAGTGAATTTAAGGGGGCAGGCTATGGCTACACCTTC
CDR3 protein: CASSEFKGAGYGYTF

D gene: TRBD2
clone size: -
V gene: TRBV19
J gene: TRBJ2-2
CDR3 DNA: TGTGCCAGTAGTCCGGGACTAGCCACCGGGGAGCTGTTTTTT
CDR3 protein: CASSPGLATGELFF

D gene: TRBD2
clone size: -
V gene: TRBV11-3
J gene: TRBJ2-3
CDR3 DNA: TGTGCCAGCAGCTCCAGGGGGGTAGCGGGAGACACAGATACGCAGTATTTT
CDR3 protein: CASSSRGVAGDTDTQYF

D gene: TRBD1
clone size: -
V gene: TRBV5-1
J gene: TRBJ1-2
CDR3 DNA: TGCGCCAGCAGCTTACGGGACAGCTATGGCTACACCTTC
CDR3 protein: CASSLRDSYGYTF

D gene: -
clone size: -
V gene: TRBV7-7
J gene: TRBJ2-5
CDR3 DNA: TGTGCCAGCAGCCCACCCGGGGGAAAGACCCAGTACTTC
CDR3 protein: CASSPPGGKTQYF

D gene: -
clone size: once
V gene: TRBV27
J gene: TRBJ1-1
CDR3 DNA: TGTGCCAGCAGTACTGGACGACAGCCGAACACTGAAGCTTTCTTT
CDR3 protein: CASSTGRQPNTEAFF

D gene: -
clone size: -
V gene: TRBV28
J gene: TRBJ2-4
CDR3 DNA: TGTGCCAGCAGTTTAGAGGCCATGAGAGGGAACATTCAGTACTTC
CDR3 protein: CASSLEAMRGNIQYF

D gene: -
clone size: -
V gene: TRBV29-1
J gene: TRBJ2-2
CDR3 DNA: TGCAGCGCCGACACCGCGAACACCGGGGAGCTGTTTTTT
CDR3 protein: CSADTANTGELFF

D gene: -
clone size: -
V gene: TRBV27
J gene: TRBJ1-4
CDR3 DNA: TGTGCCAGCAGTCCAGACTGGAATGGTGAAAAACTGTTTTTT
CDR3 protein: CASSPDWNGEKLFF

D gene: TRBD1
clone size: -
V gene: TRBV5-4
J gene: TRBJ1-1
CDR3 DNA: TGTGCCAGCAGACAACGAGTGGGGCAGGGGGCGGGTACTGAAGCTTTCTTT
CDR3 protein: CASRQRVGQGAGTEAFF

D gene: TRBD2
clone size: -
V gene: TRBV11-2
J gene: TRBJ2-1
CDR3 DNA: TGTGCCAGCAGCCCACCCTGGGGTCTAGCGGGAGGGATCTACAATGAGCAGTTCTTC
CDR3 protein: CASSPPWGLAGGIYNEQFF

D gene: TRBD1
clone size: -
V gene: TRBV9
J gene: TRBJ1-1
CDR3 DNA: TGTGCCAGCAGCGTCAACGGGGACAGGGGGGAAGCTTTCTTT
CDR3 protein: CASSVNGDRGEAFF

D gene: TRBD1
clone size: -
V gene: TRBV25-1
J gene: TRBJ2-7
CDR3 DNA: TGTGCCAGCAGTGGGGGGACAGGGTCCTACGAGCAGTACTTC
CDR3 protein: CASSGGTGSYEQYF

D gene: -
clone size: -
V gene: TRBV5-1
J gene: TRBJ2-5
CDR3 DNA: TGCGCCAGCAGCCGCTCCTCGCCAGGGGAGGAGACCCAGTACTTC
CDR3 protein: CASSRSSPGEETQYF

D gene: TRBD1
clone size: -
V gene: TRBV19
J gene: TRBJ1-5
CDR3 DNA: TGTGCCAGTAGTATGGGGGACAGGGGACAGCCCCAGCATTTT
CDR3 protein: CASSMGDRGQPQHF

D gene: TRBD1
clone size: -
V gene: TRBV30
J gene: TRBJ2-5
CDR3 DNA: TGTGCCTGGAGTGTAGGGGACAGGGGGTCGAAAGAGACCCAGTACTTC
CDR3 protein: CAWSVGDRGSKETQYF

D gene: -
clone size: few
V gene: TRBV6-5
J gene: TRBJ2-1
CDR3 DNA: TGTGCCAGCAGTTCTGTCCCCAGGGACTACAATGAGCAGTTCTTC
CDR3 protein: CASSSVPRDYNEQFF

D gene: -
clone size: -
V gene: TRBV7-9
J gene: TRBJ1-5
CDR3 DNA: TGTGCCAGCAGCCCCTCAGTAGGCAGGGCCAATCAGCCCCAGCATTTT
CDR3 protein: CASSPSVGRANQPQHF

D gene: -
clone size: -
V gene: TRBV18
J gene: TRBJ1-1
CDR3 DNA: TGTGCCAGCTCACCAGATTTTTCAGGGGCCGCGAGGGAAGCTTTCTTT
CDR3 protein: CASSPDFSGAAREAFF

D gene: TRBD2
clone size: once
V gene: TRBV5-6
J gene: TRBJ2-7
CDR3 DNA: TGTGCCAGCAGCCGCGGGAGCATGGGCGCCTACGAGCAGTACTTC
CDR3 protein: CASSRGSMGAYEQYF

D gene: TRBD2
clone size: once
V gene: TRBV5-1
J gene: TRBJ2-3
CDR3 DNA: TGCGCCAGCAGCTCGGGGGGATCTCCGACAGATACGCAGTATTTT
CDR3 protein: CASSSGGSPTDTQYF

D gene: -
clone size: -
V gene: TRBV19
J gene: TRBJ2-1
CDR3 DNA: TGTGCCAGTAGCCCAATGAGGGAAAATGAGCAGTTCTTC
CDR3 protein: CASSPMRENEQFF

D gene: -
clone size: -
V gene: TRBV18
J gene: TRBJ1-1
CDR3 DNA: TGTGCCAGCTCTTCCGGGAGGGCAGAAGCTTTCTTT
CDR3 protein: CASSSGRAEAFF

D gene: -
clone size: many
V gene: TRBV5-1
J gene: TRBJ1-1
CDR3 DNA: TGCGCCAGCAGCTTGGCAGGCAGTATGAACACTGAAGCTTTCTTT
CDR3 protein: CASSLAGSMNTEAFF

D gene: TRBD2
clone size: -
V gene: TRBV25-1
J gene: TRBJ2-7
CDR3 DNA: TGTGCCAGCAGGGGGCGGGGGGGCGAGCAGTACTTC
CDR3 protein: CASRGRGGEQYF

D gene: -
clone size: -
V gene: TRBV5-1
J gene: TRBJ2-3
CDR3 DNA: TGCGCCAGCAAGCAGGGAATTGGAGATACGCAGTATTTT
CDR3 protein: CASKQGIGDTQYF

D gene: -
clone size: -
V gene: TRBV11-2
J gene: TRBJ1-6
CDR3 DNA: TGTGCCAGCAGCTCGGGACTTCGCTCACCCCTCCACTTT
CDR3 protein: CASSSGLRSPLHF

D gene: -
clone size: -
V gene: TRBV14
J gene: TRBJ1-2
CDR3 DNA: TGTGCCAGCAGCCCGGCAGGGCGATATGGCTACACCTTC
CDR3 protein: CASSPAGRYGYTF

D gene: -
clone size: -
V gene: TRBV7-9
J gene: TRBJ1-2
CDR3 DNA: TGTGCCAGCAGCTTACGTACCGGCGCGGGGGTTGGCTACACCTTC
CDR3 protein: CASSLRTGAGVGYTF

D gene: -
clone size: few
V gene: TRBV6-5
J gene: TRBJ1-5
CDR3 DNA: TGTGCCAGCAGCCTGGGAGGGAGGGGATATCAGCCCCAGCATTTT
CDR3 protein: CASSLGGRGYQPQHF

D gene: TRBD1
clone size: -
V gene: TRBV20-1
J gene: TRBJ1-1
CDR3 DNA: TGCAGTGCCAGGGGACAGGGCGAAGCTTTCTTT
CDR3 protein: CSARGQGEAFF

D gene: -
clone size: -
V gene: TRBV9
J gene: TRBJ2-3
CDR3 DNA: TGTGCCAGCAGCTATGGGGGGTTTACACCTAGCACAGATACGCAGTATTTT
CDR3 protein: CASSYGGFTPSTDTQYF

D gene: TRBD1
clone size: -
V gene: TRBV27
J gene: TRBJ2-5
CDR3 DNA: TGTGCCAGCAGCCTGGGACAGTACCAAGAGACCCAGTACTTC
CDR3 protein: CASSLGQYQETQYF